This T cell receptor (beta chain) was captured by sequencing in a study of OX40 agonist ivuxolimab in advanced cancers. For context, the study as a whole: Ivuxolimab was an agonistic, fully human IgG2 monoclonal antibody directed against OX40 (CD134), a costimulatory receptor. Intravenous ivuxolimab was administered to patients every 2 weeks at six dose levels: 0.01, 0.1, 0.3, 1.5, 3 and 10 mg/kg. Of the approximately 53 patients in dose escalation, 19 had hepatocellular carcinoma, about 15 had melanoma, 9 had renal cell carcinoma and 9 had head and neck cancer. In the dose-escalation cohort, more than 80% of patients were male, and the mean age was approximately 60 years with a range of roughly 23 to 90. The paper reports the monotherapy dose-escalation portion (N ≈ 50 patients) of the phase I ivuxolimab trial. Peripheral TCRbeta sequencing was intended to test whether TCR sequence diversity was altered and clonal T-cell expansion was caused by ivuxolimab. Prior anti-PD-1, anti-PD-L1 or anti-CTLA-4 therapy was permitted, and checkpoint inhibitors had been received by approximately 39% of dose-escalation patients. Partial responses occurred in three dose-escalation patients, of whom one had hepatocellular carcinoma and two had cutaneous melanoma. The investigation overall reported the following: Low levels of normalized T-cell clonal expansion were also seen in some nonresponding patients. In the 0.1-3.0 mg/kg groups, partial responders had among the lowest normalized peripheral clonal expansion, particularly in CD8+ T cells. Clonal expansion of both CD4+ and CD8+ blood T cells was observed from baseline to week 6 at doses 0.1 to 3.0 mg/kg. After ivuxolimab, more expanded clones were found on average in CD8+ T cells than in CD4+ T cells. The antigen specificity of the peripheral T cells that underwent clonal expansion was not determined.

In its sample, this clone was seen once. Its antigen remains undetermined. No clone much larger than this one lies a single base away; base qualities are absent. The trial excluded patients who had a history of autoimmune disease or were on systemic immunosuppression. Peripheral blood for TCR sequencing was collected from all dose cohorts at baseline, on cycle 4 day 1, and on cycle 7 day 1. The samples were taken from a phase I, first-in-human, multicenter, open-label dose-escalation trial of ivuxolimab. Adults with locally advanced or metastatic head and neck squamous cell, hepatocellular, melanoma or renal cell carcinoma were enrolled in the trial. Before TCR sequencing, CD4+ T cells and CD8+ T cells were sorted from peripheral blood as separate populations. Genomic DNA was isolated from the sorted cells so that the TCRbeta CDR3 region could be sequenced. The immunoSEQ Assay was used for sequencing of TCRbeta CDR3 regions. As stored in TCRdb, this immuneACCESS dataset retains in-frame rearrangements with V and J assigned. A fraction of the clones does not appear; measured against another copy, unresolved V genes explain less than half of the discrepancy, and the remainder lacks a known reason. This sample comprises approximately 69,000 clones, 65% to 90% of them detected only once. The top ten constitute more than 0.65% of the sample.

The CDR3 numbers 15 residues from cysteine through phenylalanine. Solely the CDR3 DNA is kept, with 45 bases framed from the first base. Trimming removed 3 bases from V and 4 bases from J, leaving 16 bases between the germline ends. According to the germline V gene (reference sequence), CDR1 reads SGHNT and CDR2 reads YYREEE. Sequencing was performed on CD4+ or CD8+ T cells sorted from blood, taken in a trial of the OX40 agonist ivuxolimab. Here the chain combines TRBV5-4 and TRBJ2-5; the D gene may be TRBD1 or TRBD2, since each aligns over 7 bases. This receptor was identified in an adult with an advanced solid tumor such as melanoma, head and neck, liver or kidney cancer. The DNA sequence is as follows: TGTGCCAGCAGCTCAAGGGGCAGGGGGGGAGAGACCCAGTACTTC. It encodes CASSSRGRGGETQYF.